This TCR beta chain came from a study of vaccination and CD4 T cells after COVID-19. Study overall: Post-vaccination specimens were collected at a median of roughly 78 days following dose two (range 14 to 241).

A note on this clonotype: Its antigen is not identified.

Cultured CD4+ T-cell DNA underwent Oncomine TCR Beta short-read sequencing. TCRdb recomputed calls from the PCR reads with MiXCR, one row per CDR3 protein. The sample has 9,500 to 15,000 distinct CDR3 sequences, around half seen once. This CDR3 comprises 15 residues. Trimming took off 3 bases at V and 5 bases at J, with 16 bases between the two ends. Treatment indicated: approximately 9-day PBMC culture with coronavirus spike peptide pools or control peptides (ViraFEST assay). The specimen was CD4+ T cells from blood, cultured in vitro. The V and J genes are TRBV12-3 or TRBV12-4 and TRBJ1-2; a weak D match, TRBD1 (6 bases). This receptor was identified in a human donor who had recovered from COVID-19. The CDR3 reads CASSFSRGAGYGYTF. CDR3 nucleotides: TGTGCCAGCAGTTTTAGTCGGGGGGCCGGATATGGCTACACCTTC.